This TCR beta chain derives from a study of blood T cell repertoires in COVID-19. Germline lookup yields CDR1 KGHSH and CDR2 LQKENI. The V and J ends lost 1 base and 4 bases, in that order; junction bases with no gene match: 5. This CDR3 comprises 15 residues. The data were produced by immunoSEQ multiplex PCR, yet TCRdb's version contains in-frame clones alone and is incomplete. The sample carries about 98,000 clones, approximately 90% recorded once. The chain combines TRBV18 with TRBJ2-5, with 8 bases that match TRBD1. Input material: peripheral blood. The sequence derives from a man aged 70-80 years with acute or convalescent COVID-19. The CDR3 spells CASSPRTGLSETQYF. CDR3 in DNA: TGTGCCAGCTCACCACGGACAGGGTTATCAGAGACCCAGTACTTC.